Listed below are T cell receptor beta chains from one sample, sequenced in a study of technical replicates of blood from four donors. Clones were read by immunoSEQ multiplex PCR, and TCRdb kept only the in-frame ones, dropping some. Among about 94,000 clones, 95% were seen once, and the ten largest hold 0.2% to 0.25%. Source material: T cells isolated from PBMCs. The source is a human donor in good health. CDR3s include the opening cysteine and the closing phenylalanine or tryptophan. A D gene is named only where the DNA matches it firmly. Size is omitted from some rows. Given values are once, few, many or a class for expanded clones.

DNA: TGTGCCAGCAGCCAACTGACAGGGGCGGGAGAGACCCAGTACTTC
CDR3: CASSQLTGAGETQYF
D: TRBD1
J: TRBJ2-5
V: TRBV14
size: .

DNA: TGCGCCAGCAGCCAAGATGTCTCAGGCTCGCGAAACACCATATATTTT
CDR3: CASSQDVSGSRNTIYF
D: .
J: TRBJ1-3
V: TRBV4-1
size: .

DNA: TGTGCCAGCAGCTGGGACAGGGCAGCCGAGCAGTACTTC
CDR3: CASSWDRAAEQYF
D: TRBD1
J: TRBJ2-7
V: TRBV11-2
size: .

DNA: TGTGCCAGCAGCTCACATCCGGGACTAGAGGAGGATACGCAGTATTTT
CDR3: CASSSHPGLEEDTQYF
D: TRBD2
J: TRBJ2-3
V: TRBV13
size: .

DNA: TGTGCCAGCAGCTTCCCGGACAGACCTGAAGCTTTCTTT
CDR3: CASSFPDRPEAFF
D: .
J: TRBJ1-1
V: TRBV5-4
size: .

DNA: TGTGCCTGGAGGACAGGGGGCGGACCTAATTCACCCCTCCACTTT
CDR3: CAWRTGGGPNSPLHF
D: TRBD1
J: TRBJ1-6
V: TRBV30
size: .

DNA: TGTGCCAGCAGCTCACCACGCCGGGGGACGGGCAATGAGCAGTTCTTC
CDR3: CASSSPRRGTGNEQFF
D: .
J: TRBJ2-1
V: TRBV7-2
size: .

DNA: TGTGCCAGCAGTTGGGCTAGCGACTCCTACAATGAGCAGTTCTTC
CDR3: CASSWASDSYNEQFF
D: .
J: TRBJ2-1
V: TRBV27
size: .

DNA: TGTGCCAGCAGTTATGGTACAGACTATGGCTACACCTTC
CDR3: CASSYGTDYGYTF
D: .
J: TRBJ1-2
V: TRBV6-5
size: .

DNA: TGCGCCAGCAGCTTGGTATATACAGTCAACACCGGGGAGCTGTTTTTT
CDR3: CASSLVYTVNTGELFF
D: .
J: TRBJ2-2
V: TRBV5-1
size: .

DNA: TGTGCCAGCGTCTGGTCTAGGGGGAGAGAATATGGCTACACCTTC
CDR3: CASVWSRGREYGYTF
D: .
J: TRBJ1-2
V: TRBV6-1
size: .

DNA: TGCGCCAGCAGCACAGGCGAGACCTCTAGCACAGATACGCAGTATTTT
CDR3: CASSTGETSSTDTQYF
D: .
J: TRBJ2-3
V: TRBV5-1
size: .

DNA: TGTGCCAGCAGACTCACCGGGACAGGGATCTACGAGCAGTACTTC
CDR3: CASRLTGTGIYEQYF
D: TRBD1
J: TRBJ2-7
V: TRBV6-1
size: .

DNA: TGCGCCAGCAGCTTCAACACAGATACGCAGTATTTT
CDR3: CASSFNTDTQYF
D: .
J: TRBJ2-3
V: TRBV5-1
size: .

DNA: TGTGCCATCTCGGGGACAGGAGACAATGAGCAGTTCTTC
CDR3: CAISGTGDNEQFF
D: TRBD1
J: TRBJ2-1
V: TRBV10-3
size: once

DNA: TGTGCCAGCAGTGAATTGCGCTCCTCCGAGCAGTACTTC
CDR3: CASSELRSSEQYF
D: .
J: TRBJ2-7
V: TRBV2
size: .

DNA: TGCGCCAGCAGCCCTACTACACCACGGTCTGGAAACACCATATATTTT
CDR3: CASSPTTPRSGNTIYF
D: .
J: TRBJ1-3
V: TRBV5-1
size: .

DNA: TGCGCCAGCAGCTTGAGGTCCACAGGGATGGGCACTGAAGCTTTCTTT
CDR3: CASSLRSTGMGTEAFF
D: .
J: TRBJ1-1
V: TRBV5-1
size: .

DNA: TGTGCCAGCAGCTTACTACTAGCGGGGGGCACAGATACGCAGTATTTT
CDR3: CASSLLLAGGTDTQYF
D: TRBD2
J: TRBJ2-3
V: TRBV7-9
size: .

DNA: TGTGCCAGCAGCCAGACTAGCGGGACTACATCCTACAATGAGCAGTTCTTC
CDR3: CASSQTSGTTSYNEQFF
D: TRBD2
J: TRBJ2-1
V: TRBV7-2
size: .

DNA: TGCGCCAGCAGTGAAGGGGCAGCCCTTGACAATGAGCAGTTCTTC
CDR3: CASSEGAALDNEQFF
D: .
J: TRBJ2-1
V: TRBV10-1
size: .

DNA: TGTGCCAGCAGCGCAACAAGCACAGATACGCAGTATTTT
CDR3: CASSATSTDTQYF
D: .
J: TRBJ2-3
V: TRBV14
size: .

DNA: TGTGCCAGCAGCGTGTCAGGCCTGGGAAACACCATATATTTT
CDR3: CASSVSGLGNTIYF
D: .
J: TRBJ1-3
V: TRBV9
size: .

DNA: TGTGCCAGCGTTGGGAGGACGGGACATTCACCCCTCCACTTT
CDR3: CASVGRTGHSPLHF
D: .
J: TRBJ1-6
V: TRBV27
size: .

DNA: TGTGCCAGCGGGGGGACTAGCGGGAGTCGAGATACGCAGTATTTT
CDR3: CASGGTSGSRDTQYF
D: TRBD2
J: TRBJ2-3
V: TRBV28
size: .

DNA: TGTGCCAGCAGGACAGACCTCCGGACAGGGAGAGGAAACACCATATATTTT
CDR3: CASRTDLRTGRGNTIYF
D: .
J: TRBJ1-3
V: TRBV21-1
size: .

DNA: TGCGCCAGCAGCCAAGATGGACAGAACAAGGAGTTTAATCAACCCGACACTGAAGCTTTCTTT
CDR3: CASSQDGQNKEFNQPDTEAFF
D: .
J: TRBJ1-1
V: TRBV4-1
size: .

DNA: TGTGCCACCAGCAGAGATCTGGTGGGACAGGGATTTTGGTATCAGCCCCAGCATTTT
CDR3: CATSRDLVGQGFWYQPQHF
D: TRBD1
J: TRBJ1-5
V: TRBV15
size: .

DNA: TGTGCCAGCAGTTTGGTGGCGGGGCAGGATGAGCAGTTCTTC
CDR3: CASSLVAGQDEQFF
D: .
J: TRBJ2-1
V: TRBV27
size: .

DNA: TGTGCCAGCAGCGCGGGACTCCCCTATGGCTACACCTTC
CDR3: CASSAGLPYGYTF
D: .
J: TRBJ1-2
V: TRBV9
size: .

DNA: TGTGCCAGCAGCTTAGCAAACCAGATCTATGAGCAGTTCTTC
CDR3: CASSLANQIYEQFF
D: .
J: TRBJ2-1
V: TRBV7-6
size: .

DNA: TGCGCCAGCAGCCAAGGCCGGATTAGCCGAGGTAATGAGCAGTTCTTC
CDR3: CASSQGRISRGNEQFF
D: .
J: TRBJ2-1
V: TRBV4-1
size: .

DNA: TGTGCCAGCAGGGAAGACAGGGAATGGGGTGGCTACACCTTC
CDR3: CASREDREWGGYTF
D: TRBD1
J: TRBJ1-2
V: TRBV6-5
size: .

DNA: TGCGCCAGCAAAAGGCTAGCGGGAACCTACAATGAGCAGTTCTTC
CDR3: CASKRLAGTYNEQFF
D: TRBD2
J: TRBJ2-1
V: TRBV5-1
size: .

DNA: TGTGCCAGCAGCCCAGGGGGCCGCTACGAGCAGTACTTC
CDR3: CASSPGGRYEQYF
D: TRBD1
J: TRBJ2-7
V: TRBV5-4
size: .

DNA: TGTGCCAGCAGCAACTATGGGACAGGGGGTAACAATCAGCCCCAGCATTTT
CDR3: CASSNYGTGGNNQPQHF
D: TRBD1
J: TRBJ1-5
V: TRBV27
size: .

DNA: TGCGCCAGCAGCCAAGTACAATCTTCTTACGAGCAGTACTTC
CDR3: CASSQVQSSYEQYF
D: .
J: TRBJ2-7
V: TRBV4-1
size: .

DNA: TGTGCCAGTAGTTCAGGTCTTTCCTACGAGCAGTACTTC
CDR3: CASSSGLSYEQYF
D: .
J: TRBJ2-7
V: TRBV19
size: .

DNA: TGTGCCAGCAGCAAACGCCTACGGGGACAGCACAATGAGCAGTTCTTC
CDR3: CASSKRLRGQHNEQFF
D: .
J: TRBJ2-1
V: TRBV21-1
size: .

DNA: TGCGCCAGCAGCCCCGGACAGGTGAGCTCCTACGAGCAGTACTTC
CDR3: CASSPGQVSSYEQYF
D: TRBD1
J: TRBJ2-7
V: TRBV4-1
size: .

DNA: TGTGCCAGTAGCAGACTAGCGGGGAACAATGAGCAGTTCTTC
CDR3: CASSRLAGNNEQFF
D: TRBD2
J: TRBJ2-1
V: TRBV19
size: once

DNA: TGCGCCAGCAGCCCGGGACTAGGGAGAAATGAGCAGTTCTTC
CDR3: CASSPGLGRNEQFF
D: TRBD2
J: TRBJ2-1
V: TRBV10-1
size: .

DNA: TGTGCCAGCAAGGACAGGAATCAGCCCCAGCATTTT
CDR3: CASKDRNQPQHF
D: TRBD1
J: TRBJ1-5
V: TRBV6-6
size: .

DNA: TGTGCCAGCAGTCGACGACCCGAGGACACTGAAGCTTTCTTT
CDR3: CASSRRPEDTEAFF
D: .
J: TRBJ1-1
V: TRBV6-5
size: .

DNA: TGTGCCAGTTCAGGGCAGCGAGACGGGGAGCTGTTTTTT
CDR3: CASSGQRDGELFF
D: .
J: TRBJ2-2
V: TRBV2
size: .

DNA: TGTGCCAGCAGCCGATCGACAGCTACTAATGAAAAACTGTTTTTT
CDR3: CASSRSTATNEKLFF
D: .
J: TRBJ1-4
V: TRBV6-5
size: .

DNA: TGTGCCAGCCCTACCTTGGGACAGGAAGCTTTCTTT
CDR3: CASPTLGQEAFF
D: .
J: TRBJ1-1
V: TRBV21-1
size: .

DNA: TGCGCCAGCAGCTTGCAGGGGGGTGACAATGAGCAGTTCTTC
CDR3: CASSLQGGDNEQFF
D: .
J: TRBJ2-1
V: TRBV5-1
size: .

DNA: TGTGCCAGCAGTTACTCGGCCCATGAGCAGTTCTTC
CDR3: CASSYSAHEQFF
D: .
J: TRBJ2-1
V: TRBV6-6
size: .